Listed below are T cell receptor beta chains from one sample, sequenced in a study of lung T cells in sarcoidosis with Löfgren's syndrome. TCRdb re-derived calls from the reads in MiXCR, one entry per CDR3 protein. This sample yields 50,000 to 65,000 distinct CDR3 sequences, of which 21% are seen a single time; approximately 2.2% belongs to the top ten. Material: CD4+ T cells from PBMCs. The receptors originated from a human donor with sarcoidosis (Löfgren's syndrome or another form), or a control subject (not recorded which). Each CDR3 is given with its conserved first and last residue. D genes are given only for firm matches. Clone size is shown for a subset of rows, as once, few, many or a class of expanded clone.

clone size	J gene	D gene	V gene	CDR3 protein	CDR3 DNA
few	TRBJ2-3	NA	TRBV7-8	CASSLKTYTDTQYF	TGTGCCAGCAGCTTAAAGACCTACACAGATACGCAGTATTTT
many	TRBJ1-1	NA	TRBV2	CASSLQPTLGAEAFF	TGTGCCAGCAGTCTACAACCCACTCTGGGCGCTGAAGCTTTCTTT
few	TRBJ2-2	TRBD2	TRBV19	CASSGAPSGTFIGTGELFF	TGTGCCAGTAGTGGGGCTCCGAGCGGGACTTTCATAGGAACCGGGGAGCTGTTTTTT
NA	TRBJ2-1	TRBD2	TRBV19	CASSIWLAGGPSYNEQFF	TGTGCCAGTAGTATATGGCTAGCGGGAGGCCCCTCCTACAATGAGCAGTTCTTC
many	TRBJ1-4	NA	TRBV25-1	CASSELDEKLFF	TGTGCCAGCAGTGAGCTCGATGAAAAACTGTTTTTT
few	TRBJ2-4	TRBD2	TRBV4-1	CASSQDGGSLSGENIQYF	TGCGCCAGCAGCCAAGACGGGGGGAGCCTCTCCGGTGAAAACATTCAGTACTTC
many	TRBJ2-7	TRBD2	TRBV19	CASRRTSGEYEQYF	TGTGCCAGTAGGAGGACTAGCGGGGAATACGAGCAGTACTTC
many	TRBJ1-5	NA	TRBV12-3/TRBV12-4	CASSPGRYGQPQHF	TGTGCCAGCAGTCCCGGCAGGTACGGTCAGCCCCAGCATTTT
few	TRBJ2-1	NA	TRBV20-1	CSADRDNGINEQSF	TGCAGTGCTGACCGGGACAATGGGATCAATGAGCAGTCCTTC
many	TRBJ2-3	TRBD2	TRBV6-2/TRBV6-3	CASSYFLAGGTDTQYF	TGTGCCAGCAGTTACTTCTTAGCGGGAGGAACAGATACGCAGTATTTT
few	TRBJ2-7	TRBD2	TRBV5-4	CASSLKLAGAYEQYF	TGTGCCAGCAGCTTGAAACTAGCGGGAGCCTACGAGCAGTACTTC
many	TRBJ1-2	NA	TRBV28	CASSLGQNYGYTF	TGTGCCAGCAGTTTAGGGCAGAACTATGGCTACACCTTC
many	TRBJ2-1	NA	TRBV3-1	CASSQGWQNEQFF	TGTGCCAGCAGCCAAGGATGGCAGAATGAGCAGTTCTTC
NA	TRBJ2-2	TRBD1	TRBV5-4	CASSLDRGRSGELFF	TGTGCCAGCAGCTTGGACAGGGGGCGCAGCGGGGAGCTGTTTTTT
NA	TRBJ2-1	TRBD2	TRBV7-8	CASSYPYSRGGYSNEQFF	TGTGCCAGCAGCTACCCCTACTCTCGGGGGGGGTATAGCAATGAGCAGTTCTTC
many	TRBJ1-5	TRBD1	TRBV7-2	CASSGQGGQPQHF	TGTGCCAGCAGTGGACAGGGAGGACAGCCCCAGCATTTT
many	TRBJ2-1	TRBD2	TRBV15	CATSRAAGRDYNEQFF	TGTGCCACCAGCAGAGCCGCAGGGAGGGACTACAATGAGCAGTTCTTC
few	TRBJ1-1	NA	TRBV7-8	CASSQTTTNTEAFF	TGTGCCAGCAGCCAAACTACGACGAACACTGAAGCTTTCTTT
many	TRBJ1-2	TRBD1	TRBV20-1	CSARMDRVDGYTF	TGCAGTGCTAGAATGGACAGGGTAGACGGCTACACCTTC
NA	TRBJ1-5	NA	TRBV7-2	CASSAQGDQPQHF	TGTGCCAGCTCCGCCCAGGGCGATCAGCCCCAGCATTTT
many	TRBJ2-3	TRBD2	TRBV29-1	CSVGGGEGADTQYF	TGCAGCGTTGGCGGGGGTGAAGGAGCAGATACGCAGTATTTT
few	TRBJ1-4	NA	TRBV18	CASSLVATNEKLFF	TGTGCCAGCTCCCTCGTTGCAACTAATGAAAAACTGTTTTTT
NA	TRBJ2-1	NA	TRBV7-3	CASSLVLGLPYNEQFF	TGTGCCAGCAGCTTAGTTCTAGGACTACCCTACAATGAGCAGTTCTTC
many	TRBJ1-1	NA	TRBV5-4	CASSFGDRLTEAFF	TGTGCCAGCAGCTTTGGCGATCGGTTGACTGAAGCTTTCTTT
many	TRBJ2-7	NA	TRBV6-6	CASSYSSLDGYEQYF	TGTGCCAGCAGTTACTCCTCCCTGGACGGCTACGAGCAGTACTTC
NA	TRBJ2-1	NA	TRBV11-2	CTSTTGTQQFF	TGTACCAGCACCACAGGGACTCAGCAGTTCTTC
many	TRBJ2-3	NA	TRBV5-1	CASSLDRRADTQYF	TGCGCCAGCAGCTTAGATCGGCGGGCAGATACGCAGTATTTT
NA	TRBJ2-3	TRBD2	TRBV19	CASSIDHAGGEDTQYF	TGTGCCAGTAGTATAGATCACGCGGGGGGGGAAGATACGCAGTATTTT
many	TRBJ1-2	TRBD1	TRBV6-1	CASSRQGRGYTF	TGTGCCAGCAGTCGACAGGGGAGAGGCTACACCTTC
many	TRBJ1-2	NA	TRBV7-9	CASTEDGGYGYTF	TGTGCCAGCACCGAAGATGGAGGGTATGGCTACACCTTC
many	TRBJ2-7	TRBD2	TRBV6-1	CASSQTSGSYEQYF	TGTGCCAGCAGCCAGACTAGCGGGAGTTACGAGCAGTACTTC
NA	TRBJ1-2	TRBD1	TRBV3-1	CASSQEGGGDGYTF	TGTGCCAGCAGCCAAGAAGGAGGGGGCGATGGCTACACCTTC
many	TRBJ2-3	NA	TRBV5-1	CASSSRTAADTQYF	TGCGCCAGCAGCTCGAGGACTGCGGCAGATACGCAGTATTTT
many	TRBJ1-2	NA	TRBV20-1	CSARVAANYGYTF	TGCAGTGCTAGAGTGGCAGCTAACTATGGCTACACCTTC
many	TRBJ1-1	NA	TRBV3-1	CASSQGADGYTEAFF	TGTGCCAGCAGCCAAGGGGCAGATGGGTACACTGAAGCTTTCTTT
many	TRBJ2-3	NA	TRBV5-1	CASSLAETDTQYF	TGCGCCAGCAGCTTGGCGGAGACAGATACGCAGTATTTT
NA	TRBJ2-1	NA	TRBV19	CASSLLVYNEQFF	TGTGCCAGTAGTCTCCTAGTATACAATGAGCAGTTCTTC
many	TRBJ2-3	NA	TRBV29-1	CSVRDISFYTDTQYF	TGCAGCGTGAGGGACATCTCATTTTACACAGATACGCAGTATTTT
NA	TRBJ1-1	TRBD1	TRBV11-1	CASSRQTGGASEAFF	TGTGCCAGCAGCCGCCAAACAGGGGGCGCATCGGAAGCTTTCTTT
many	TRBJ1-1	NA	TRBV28	CASSLRWNDEAFF	TGTGCCAGCTCCCTCAGGTGGAATGATGAAGCTTTCTTT
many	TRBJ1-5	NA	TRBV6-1	CASSEAYPNQPQHF	TGTGCCAGCAGTGAAGCGTACCCCAATCAGCCCCAGCATTTT
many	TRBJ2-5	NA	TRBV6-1	CASSYGGSETQYF	TGTGCCAGCAGTTATGGGGGTAGCGAGACCCAGTACTTC
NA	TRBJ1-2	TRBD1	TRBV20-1	CSAQTLQGFYGYTF	TGCAGTGCTCAAACCTTACAGGGGTTTTATGGCTACACCTTC
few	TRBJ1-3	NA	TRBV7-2	CASSFGTGTSGNTIYF	TGTGCCAGCAGCTTCGGAACAGGGACCTCTGGGAACACCATATATTTT
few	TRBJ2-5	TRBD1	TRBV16	CASSRTRDRAQETQYF	TGTGCCAGCAGCCGAACTCGGGACAGGGCACAAGAGACCCAGTACTTC